The clone carrying this T cell receptor (beta chain) was counted a few times. Each CDR3 protein is one row after TCRdb ran MiXCR on the reads. The data hold roughly 300,000 distinct CDR3 sequences, with roughly 23% observed a single time. The entry originates in a study of T cell repertoires in cytomegalovirus infection. The germline gives CDR1 SNHLY, CDR2 FYNNEI. CDR3 size: 15 residues. Trimming pared 1 base from V and 3 bases from J, leaving 9 bases between. This receptor was obtained from a human donor in good health (CMV status not recorded). Some clones in this sample may be carry-over from other donors' samples. This sequence joins TRBV2 and TRBJ1-4, with no clear D. Sequencing input: PBMCs. CDR3 sequence (DNA): TGTGCCAGCAGTGAAGAGCCCCTGGCTAATGAAAAACTGTTTTTT. Amino acid sequence: CASSEEPLANEKLFF.